The 3 T cell receptor delta chains in this list originate from one sample, sequenced in a study of γδ T cells in repeated Plasmodium falciparum infection. TCRdb re-called the multiplex PCR reads using CATT. The repertoire holds 93,000 or so delta-chain clones, with 0.75% to 1% as singletons. Bulk repertoires came from Vgamma9/Vdelta2+ or Vdelta2-negative gammadelta T cells flow-sorted from PBMC. The specimen was gamma-delta T cells from blood. The receptors come from a pool of human donors (malaria-infected and uninfected, not separated).

This clone was seen many times. For this DNA, TCRdb reports the protein of a much larger clone, which diverges at residue 19, most likely from a read error; the protein presented here is translated directly from the DNA. This chain uses TRDV1 with TRDJ1; 12 bases are a match to TRDD3. This CDR3 is 21 amino acids long. Germline V gives CDR1 TSWWSYY, CDR2 QGS. CDR3 protein: CALGEFTAVLGDTVVMDKFIF. The CDR3 DNA follows: TGTGCTCTTGGGGAATTCACGGCGGTACTGGGGGATACTGTCGTCATGGATAAATTCATCTTT.

A few counts support this clone. The translation of this DNA and the TCRdb protein of a much larger clone differ at residue 12, probably owing to a read error; the protein shown here is translated from the DNA. V gene TRDV1 combines with J gene TRDJ1; D assignment may be TRDD2 or TRDD3 (5 bases each). The J gene, left out of TCRdb, was set here by checking the DNA against germline. Trimming removed 4 bases from V and 5 bases from J, with 35 bases in between. The CDR3 consists of 21 residues. Germline lookup yields CDR1 TSWWSYY and CDR2 QGS. CDR3 sequence (DNA): TGTGCTCTTGGGGGCGCCTCTTCTTCCCTACTGAGGGATTTTTCCGAGGATAAACTCATCTTT. Translated, it gives CALGGASSSLLRDFSEDKLIF.

A few counts support this clone. A read error likely explains this, since a far larger clone differs by one base. Other DNA variants within this sample encode the same CDR3. The rearrangement links TRDV1 to TRDJ1; 9 bases are a match to TRDD3. TCRdb carries no J gene annotation; the J gene was assigned here by matching the DNA with germline. V was pared by 0 bases and J by 1 base, with 9 bases of the junction left unmatched. CDR1 and CDR2 from the germline V gene are TSWWSYY and QGS. This CDR3 has 18 amino acids. The CDR3 protein is CALGELPGDTSCTDKLIF. As DNA, the CDR3 is TGTGCTCTTGGGGAACTACCGGGGGATACCTCATGCACCGATAAACTCATCTTT.